The 20 T cell receptor beta chains below come from one sample, sequenced in a study of blood T cell repertoires in COVID-19. The assay was immunoSEQ multiplex PCR, and TCRdb's table has in-frame clones only and misses some. The sample has about 360,000 clones, 70% to 90% seen once; the top ten hold 2.5% to 3.5%. Sequencing was carried out using peripheral blood. The receptor set was obtained from a human donor in a cohort sampled during active COVID-19.

The rearrangement joins TRBV3-1 (or the pseudogene TRBV3-2) to TRBJ2-1; D possibly corresponds to TRBD2 (7 bases). Trimming removed 2 bases at V and 6 bases at J, with 14 bases between. The V gene's germline CDR1 is LGHDT and CDR2 YNNKEL (reference sequence). This CDR3 comprises 15 residues. The CDR3: CASSQREGGINEQFF. As DNA, the CDR3 is TGTGCCAGCAGCCAAAGGGAGGGGGGGATCAATGAGCAGTTCTTC.

The chain carries TRBV15 and TRBJ2-7, with TRBD1 matching over 8 bases. Losses at the gene ends were 3 bases for V and 2 bases for J; bases not matched to a gene: 6. The CDR3 runs 15 residues. Germline lookup yields CDR1 LNHNV and CDR2 YYDKDF (reference sequence). CDR3 nucleotide sequence: TGTGCCACCAGCAGCCGGACAGGGATCGCCTACGAGCAGTACTTC. Its protein product is CATSSRTGIAYEQYF.

The chain links TRBV9 to TRBJ2-3; TRBD2 agrees at 7 bases. There are 15 residues in the CDR3. The germline CDR1 and CDR2 sequences are SGDLS and YYNGEE. The V segment lost 3 bases and the J segment 4 bases; nucleotides outside the gene matches: 8. CDR3 bases: TGTGCCAGCAGCGCCGCGGGAGTGCGGGCAGATACGCAGTATTTT. Amino acids: CASSAAGVRADTQYF.

The rearrangement uses TRBV18 and TRBJ1-2; 9 bases map to TRBD1. Per the germline V gene, CDR1 is KGHSH and CDR2 is LQKENI. After removal of 10 bases from V and 4 bases from J, the junction contained 13 bases not matched to a gene. The CDR3 has 15 residues. This CDR3 reads CATRNPGQGIYGYTF. The DNA for the CDR3 is TGTGCCACCCGAAACCCGGGACAGGGTATCTATGGCTACACCTTC.

The chain employs TRBV5-1 and TRBJ1-2; TRBD1 matches at 7 bases. Trimming removed 1 base from V and 8 bases from J; junction bases left unmatched: 11. The CDR3 runs 15 residues. Germline V gene data show CDR1 as SGHRS and CDR2 as YFSETQ. For the CDR3, the DNA is TGCGCCAGCAGCTTGCGCGATGACAGGGACGGCGGCTACACCTTC. This sequence encodes CASSLRDDRDGGYTF.

V usage is TRBV6-5 and J usage is TRBJ2-5, with 11 bases lining up with TRBD2. CDR1 MNHEY and CDR2 SVGAGI come from the germline V gene. There are 14 residues in the CDR3. J was trimmed by 2 bases and V by 11 bases; bases with no gene match: 7. CDR3 DNA sequence: TGTGCCGGTAGACTAGCGGGACGACAAGAGACCCAGTACTTC. It yields the protein CAGRLAGRQETQYF.

The rearrangement uses TRBV19 and TRBJ2-1; TRBD1 matches 9 bases. With 6 bases clipped from V and 6 bases from J, the junction kept 6 bases outside the gene matches. Germline assignment: CDR1 LNHDA and CDR2 SQIVND (reference sequence). This CDR3 comprises 14 residues. CDR3 loop: CASRGQGPLNEQFF. The CDR3 nucleotides are TGTGCCAGTAGGGGACAGGGTCCCCTCAATGAGCAGTTCTTC.

The chain couples TRBV18 to TRBJ2-2; D is unclear. The V end was cut by 2 bases, the J end by 4 bases, with 14 bases between. The V gene's germline CDR1 is KGHSH and CDR2 LQKENI. The CDR3 has 16 residues. Here the CDR3 reads CASSPTVGFGTGELFF. Here the CDR3 DNA reads TGTGCCAGCTCACCAACAGTTGGGTTTGGCACCGGGGAGCTGTTTTTT.

This clone has a handful of counts. The V gene is TRBV7-9, the J gene TRBJ2-1, with TRBD2 identical over 7 bases. The CDR3 covers 15 residues. V gave up 7 bases and J gave up 3 bases; unmatched junction bases: 9. Per the germline V gene, CDR1 is SEHNR and CDR2 is FQNEAQ (reference sequence). The CDR3 is CASNPLAGDYNEQFF. The CDR3 DNA sequence: TGTGCCAGCAACCCCCTGGCGGGAGACTACAATGAGCAGTTCTTC.

The V gene is TRBV5-8, the J gene TRBJ1-1; the D is unclear. V lost 1 base and J 6 bases, leaving 10 bases between the germline ends. This CDR3 spans 13 amino acids. Germline V CDR1 and CDR2: SGHTS, YDEGEE. CDR3 sequence: CASSLFVQSEAFF. The CDR3 DNA is TGTGCCAGCAGCTTGTTTGTGCAGTCTGAAGCTTTCTTT.

CDR3 sequence reads: CASSDSRTSGVDEQFF. CDR3 bases: TGTGCCAGCAGTGACTCTAGGACTAGCGGGGTGGATGAGCAGTTCTTC. The chain employs TRBV6-4 and TRBJ2-1; 12 bases align to TRBD2. The CDR3 is made up of 16 amino acids. Trimming took 0 bases from V and 8 from J; bases not matched to a gene: 5. Germline lookup yields CDR1 MRHNA and CDR2 SNTAGT.

The genes are TRBV6-5 and TRBJ1-5; a weak D match, TRBD1 (5 bases). There are 15 residues in the CDR3. Trimming pared 5 bases from V and 2 bases from J, leaving 13 bases between. CDR1 is MNHEY and CDR2 is SVGAGI in the germline V gene. Here the CDR3 DNA reads TGTGCCAGCAGTACGGGGGGAGAGGGCAATCAGCCCCAGCATTTT. Its protein product is CASSTGGEGNQPQHF.

V is TRBV2 and J is TRBJ2-7, with D possibly matching TRBD1 (6 bases). The CDR3 is 14 amino acids. Germline CDR1 SNHLY, CDR2 FYNNEI. The ends were cut back, 2 bases at V and 3 bases at J, with 11 bases in the middle. The CDR3 loop is CASSEPEQGYEQYF. In DNA form, the CDR3 reads TGTGCCAGCAGTGAACCTGAACAGGGCTACGAGCAGTACTTC.

The chain employs TRBV28 and TRBJ2-7, with 13 bases matching TRBD2. The CDR3 has 15 amino acids. Trimming cost V 6 bases and J 7 bases; bases outside gene matches: 9. Germline V lookup: CDR1 MDHEN, CDR2 SYDVKM. The CDR3 here is CASSSPGLAGREQYF. CDR3 nucleotide sequence: TGTGCCAGCAGCTCCCCGGGACTAGCGGGAAGAGAGCAGTACTTC. The full variable domain, in which reference TRBV28 and TRBJ2-7 provide the parts outside the CDR3, is DVKVTQSSRYLVKRTGEKVFLECVQDMDHENMFWYRQDPGLGLRLIYFSYDVKMKEKGDIPEGYSVSREKKERFSLILESASTNQTSMYLCASSSPGLAGREQYFGPGTRLTVT.

CDR3 loop: CASSLETGYEQYF. The CDR3 nucleotides are TGTGCCAGCAGTTTAGAAACAGGTTACGAGCAGTACTTC. The genes are TRBV12-3 or TRBV12-4 and TRBJ2-7, with TRBD1 as a possible D gene (5 bases). CDR3 length: 13 residues. V lost 1 base to trimming and J lost 4 bases, with 8 bases between them.

The chain joins TRBV27 to TRBJ2-1, with TRBD2 matching 12 bases. The germline gives CDR1 MNHEY, CDR2 SMNVEV (reference sequence). The CDR3 is made up of 16 amino acids. The V gene end was trimmed by 11 bases and the J gene end by 6 bases; junction bases not matched to a gene: 14. The CDR3 reads CAVGGLAGPSGNEQFF. The DNA of the CDR3 is TGTGCCGTCGGGGGACTAGCGGGTCCCTCGGGCAATGAGCAGTTCTTC.

This chain joins TRBV28 and TRBJ1-2; tentative D call: TRBD1 (6 bases). Trimming cost V 7 bases and J 4 bases, with 13 bases left between them. The CDR3 extends over 13 amino acids. The germline CDR1 and CDR2 sequences are MDHEN and SYDVKM. CDR3 nucleotides: TGTGCCAGCACGGACAGCTCACTCTATGGCTACACCTTC. This codes for CASTDSSLYGYTF.

The chain has TRBV19 and TRBJ2-3; D perhaps matches TRBD2 (6 bases). The ends were cut back, 3 bases at V and 0 bases at J, with 10 bases in the middle. The CDR3 is 15 residues long. Germline lookup yields CDR1 LNHDA and CDR2 SQIVND (reference sequence). The CDR3: CASSMLAVSTDTQYF. The CDR3, as DNA: TGTGCCAGTAGTATGTTAGCGGTGAGCACAGATACGCAGTATTTT.

The J gene is TRBJ2-7, the V gene TRBV6-2 or TRBV6-3; TRBD2 might be the D (5 bases). Germline V CDR1 and CDR2: MNHEY, SVGEGT. The length of the CDR3 is 13 residues. Trimming removed 2 bases from V and 7 bases from J, with 12 bases in between. CDR3 in DNA: TGTGCCAGCAGTTACGGAGGAGTGCCGGAGCAGTACTTC. This codes for CASSYGGVPEQYF.

This clone was detected only a few times. The chain recombines TRBV5-1 with TRBJ1-2; D uncertain. The germline CDR1 and CDR2 sequences are SGHRS and YFSETQ. V shed 3 bases and J shed 0 bases, with 9 bases lying between them. This CDR3 region has 14 residues. In nucleotides, the CDR3 is TGCGCCAGCAGCTCCCCCGACACTAACTATGGCTACACCTTC. This sequence encodes CASSSPDTNYGYTF.